This T cell receptor beta chain was recovered during a study of T cell changes during pregnancy in multiple sclerosis. CDR3 length equals 13 residues. Germline V gives CDR1 MNHEY, CDR2 SVGAGI. Trimming pared 0 bases from V and 6 bases from J, leaving 9 bases between. The table lists this clone with a count of one. Here immunoSEQ multiplex PCR was the method, and the copy in TCRdb shows in-frame clones only, minus some. The sample lists 30,000 to 45,000 clones, roughly 92% occurring once. This rearrangement joins TRBV6-5 to TRBJ2-7; D possibly matches TRBD1 or TRBD2 (5 bases each). Sequences were obtained from PBMCs (not recorded whether the cells were cultured). This TCR derives from a female donor with multiple sclerosis, enrolled in a pregnancy study. As DNA, the CDR3 is TGTGCCAGCAGTTACTCCTGGGGGATCGAGCAGTACTTC. Amino acids: CASSYSWGIEQYF.